The rows below give T cell receptor beta chains drawn from one sample of a study of beta chain features in type 1 diabetes. Profiled with immunoSEQ multiplex PCR; TCRdb holds only in-frame clones, not every one. In the table there are 630,000 or so clones, about 14% of which are singletons. Sequencing input: naive CD4+ T cells from blood. The origin of the receptors is a man aged 18 to 30 with type 1 diabetes. Both conserved end residues are part of each CDR3. D genes are given only for firm matches. Not every row has a clone size; where given, it reads once, few, many or a size class.

V	size	D	J	CDR3	DNA
TRBV7-8	few	TRBD1	TRBJ2-7	CASSLEAGGFYEQYF	TGTGCCAGCAGCTTAGAAGCAGGGGGTTTCTACGAGCAGTACTTC
TRBV4-1	NA	NA	TRBJ2-4	CASSRTGGDKNIQYF	TGCGCCAGCAGCCGTACAGGGGGGGACAAAAACATTCAGTACTTC
TRBV30	few	NA	TRBJ2-1	CAWVTVGHEQFF	TGTGCCTGGGTTACGGTAGGACATGAGCAGTTCTTC
TRBV7-9	few	NA	TRBJ2-1	CASSLADRNNEQFF	TGTGCCAGCAGCTTAGCGGACCGAAACAATGAGCAGTTCTTC
TRBV5-4	NA	NA	TRBJ1-1	CAHGRGTNTEAFF	TGTGCCCACGGCCGGGGTACTAACACTGAAGCTTTCTTT
TRBV9	few	NA	TRBJ2-2	CASSRNGELFF	TGTGCCAGCAGCCGTAACGGGGAGCTGTTTTTT
TRBV30	NA	NA	TRBJ1-1	CAWSVRWGTEAFF	TGTGCCTGGAGTGTCCGCTGGGGGACTGAAGCTTTCTTT
TRBV9	few	NA	TRBJ2-5	CASSVSPSRNQETQYF	TGTGCCAGCAGCGTGAGCCCTAGCCGAAACCAAGAGACCCAGTACTTC
TRBV4-1	NA	TRBD1	TRBJ1-4	CASSHAGTALNPTNEKLFF	TGCGCCAGCAGCCATGCCGGGACAGCCCTAAATCCAACTAATGAAAAACTGTTTTTT
TRBV23-1	few	TRBD1	TRBJ2-7	CASSLRQGAYEQYF	TGCGCCAGCAGTCTCCGACAGGGGGCCTACGAGCAGTACTTC
TRBV6-1	NA	TRBD1	TRBJ2-5	CASRWTGVETQYF	TGTGCCAGCAGATGGACAGGGGTGGAGACCCAGTACTTC
TRBV5-1	NA	NA	TRBJ2-5	CASPVSSTFQETQYF	TGCGCCAGCCCCGTATCTAGCACCTTCCAAGAGACCCAGTACTTC
TRBV6-5	NA	NA	TRBJ1-1	CASSYSLSGQQAF	TGTGCCAGCAGTTACTCATTGTCGGGGCAACAAGCTTTT
TRBV2	NA	NA	TRBJ1-1	CASSGLGTQNTEAFF	TGTGCCAGCAGCGGACTCGGGACACAGAACACTGAAGCTTTCTTT
TRBV25-1	NA	TRBD1	TRBJ1-5	CASSELGQGNQPQHF	TGTGCCAGCAGTGAACTCGGACAGGGGAATCAGCCCCAGCATTTT
TRBV6-5	few	NA	TRBJ2-4	CASSYSYVAAKNIQYF	TGTGCCAGCAGTTACTCGTACGTAGCAGCCAAAAACATTCAGTACTTC
TRBV19	few	NA	TRBJ2-1	CASSTRTKQFF	TGTGCCAGTAGTACGCGGACTAAGCAGTTCTTC
TRBV27	NA	NA	TRBJ2-3	CASSPSRQWLDTDTQYF	TGTGCCAGCAGTCCCTCCCGACAGTGGCTGGACACAGATACGCAGTATTTT
TRBV7-9	NA	TRBD2	TRBJ2-1	CASSQLLAGGRLGQFF	TGTGCCAGCAGCCAACTACTAGCGGGAGGCCGACTGGGGCAGTTCTTC
TRBV7-2	NA	TRBD2	TRBJ2-3	CASSRGLAHYTDTQYF	TGTGCCAGCAGCCGAGGACTAGCTCATTACACAGATACGCAGTATTTT
TRBV15	few	NA	TRBJ1-2	CATSRDRVYGYTF	TGTGCCACCAGCAGAGATCGAGTATATGGCTACACCTTC
TRBV6-5	few	TRBD1	TRBJ2-3	CASSYSGQGPDTQYF	TGTGCCAGCAGTTACTCGGGACAGGGGCCCGATACGCAGTATTTT